Shown below are 27 T cell receptor beta chains from a single sample sequenced in a study of blood T cell repertoires in COVID-19. Sequenced by immunoSEQ multiplex PCR; TCRdb stores in-frame clones only, minus some. The sample lists roughly 100,000 clones, 76% occurring once. Sample: peripheral blood. These receptors all come from a man older than 75 with COVID-19, enrolled during active disease.

This chain links TRBV21-1 with TRBJ1-2; the table names TRBD1, a call not compared with the DNA. TRBV21-1 is annotated as a pseudogene. There are 13 residues in the CDR3. The CDR3 DNA reads TGTGCCAGCAGTAAAGACAGGGGGCAAAGCTACACCTTC. Amino acid sequence: CASSKDRGQSYTF.

The genes are TRBV5-1 and TRBJ2-3; 9 nucleotides line up with TRBD1. Germline V gene sequence: CDR1 SGHRS, CDR2 YFSETQ. With 4 bases clipped from V and 7 bases from J, the junction kept 10 bases outside the gene matches. The CDR3 is 15 residues long. Here the CDR3 DNA reads TGCGCCAGCAGCCTGTACAGGGGGCTAGGAAATACGCAGTATTTT. Its translation is CASSLYRGLGNTQYF.

The rearrangement links TRBV3-1 (or the pseudogene TRBV3-2) to TRBJ1-5; TRBD1 might be the D (5 bases). CDR3 length: 17 residues. V dropped 1 base and J dropped 1 base, with 14 bases sitting between them. Germline CDR1 and CDR2: LGHDT and YNNKEL (reference sequence). The CDR3 DNA follows: TGTGCCAGCAGCCAAGCGCCACAGGTTTCGAGCAATCAGCCCCAGCATTTT. It codes for CASSQAPQVSSNQPQHF.

The CDR3 protein is CSASTLAGAHYNEQFF. CDR3 in DNA: TGCAGTGCTAGTACACTAGCGGGAGCCCACTACAATGAGCAGTTCTTC. This chain uses TRBV20-1 with TRBJ2-1, with TRBD2 matching 11 bases. The CDR3 loop spans 16 amino acids. V was pared by 3 bases and J by 3 bases, with 7 bases of the junction left unmatched. Germline V gives CDR1 DFQATT, CDR2 SNEGSKA (reference sequence).

The chain couples TRBV25-1 to TRBJ1-4, with D tentatively TRBD1 (6 bases). V lost 5 bases and J 5 bases, leaving 18 bases between the germline ends. This CDR3 region has 16 residues. From germline, CDR1 is MGHDK and CDR2 SYGVNS. The CDR3 sequence is CASSPRPGAINEKLFF. The CDR3 bases are TGTGCCAGCAGTCCCCGACCAGGGGCCATCAATGAAAAACTGTTTTTT. Full variable domain (missing parts from reference TRBV25-1 and TRBJ1-4): EADIYQTPRYLVIGTGKKITLECSQTMGHDKMYWYQQDPGMELHLIHYSYGVNSTEKGDLSSESTVSRIRTEHFPLTLESARPSHTSQYLCASSPRPGAINEKLFFGSGTQLSVL.

The genes are TRBV11-2 and TRBJ1-3; 7 nucleotides agree with TRBD1. V gave up 7 bases and J gave up 4 bases; unmatched junction bases: 7. CDR3 length: 14 amino acids. Germline-derived CDR1 and CDR2 are SGHAT and FQNNGV. CDR3 protein: CASTLNRGGNTIYF. CDR3 in DNA: TGTGCCAGCACCCTCAACAGGGGAGGAAACACCATATATTTT. Filled out from reference TRBV11-2 and TRBJ1-3, the complete variable domain reads EAGVAQSPRYKIIEKRQSVAFWCNPISGHATLYWYQQILGQGPKLLIQFQNNGVVDDSQLPKDRFSAERLKGVDSTLKIQPAKLEDSAVYLCASTLNRGGNTIYFGEGSWLTVV.

The chain combines TRBV10-3 with TRBJ2-5, with TRBD2 matching over 10 bases. Germline V CDR1 and CDR2: ENHRY, SYGVKD. This CDR3 is built from 15 residues. Trimming cost V 8 bases and J 2 bases; bases outside gene matches: 8. CDR3 nucleotides: TGTGCCATCGGGGCTAGCGGGAGTCCACAAGAGACCCAGTACTTC. This encodes CAIGASGSPQETQYF.

The V and J genes are TRBV7-2 and TRBJ2-1; 9 bases fit TRBD2. CDR1 SGHTA and CDR2 FQGNSA come from the germline V gene. There are 16 residues in the CDR3. V was clipped by 5 bases and J by 4 bases; unmatched bases: 9. The CDR3 sequence: CASSEGGGRGYNEQFF. The CDR3 DNA sequence: TGTGCCAGCAGCGAAGGAGGCGGGAGGGGATACAATGAGCAGTTCTTC.

The chain joins TRBV2 to TRBJ2-1, with unresolved D. Germline loops: CDR1 SNHLY, CDR2 FYNNEI. V was pared by 6 bases and J by 5 bases, with 14 bases between. CDR3 length: 14 residues. The CDR3 reads CASSYNTRDNEQFF. In DNA form, the CDR3 reads TGTGCCAGCAGCTATAACACCCGGGACAATGAGCAGTTCTTC.

This chain links TRBV29-1 with TRBJ1-1, with 8 bases lining up with TRBD1. Germline assignment: CDR1 SQVTM and CDR2 ANQGSEA. The CDR3 spans 13 residues. V trimming: 7 bases; J trimming: 3 bases; junction bases outside the gene matches: 7. CDR3 residues: CSAEKTGDTEAFF. The CDR3 DNA sequence: TGCAGCGCCGAGAAGACAGGGGACACTGAAGCTTTCTTT. Full variable domain (missing parts from reference TRBV29-1 and TRBJ1-1): SAVISQKPSRDICQRGTSLTIQCQVDSQVTMMFWYRQQPGQSLTLIATANQGSEATYESGFVIDKFPISRPNLTFSTLTVSNMSPEDSSIYLCSAEKTGDTEAFFGQGTRLTVV.

The gene calls are TRBV28 and TRBJ2-1; TRBD2 matches at 7 bases. This CDR3 spans 16 amino acids. Germline V gives CDR1 MDHEN, CDR2 SYDVKM. V was pared by 5 bases and J by 6 bases, with 13 bases of the junction left unmatched. Written as DNA, the CDR3 is TGTGCCAGCAGTCCGGGAGCGGGAACCTCTCTCAATGAGCAGTTCTTC. Translation gives CASSPGAGTSLNEQFF. Variable domain in full (rest from reference TRBV28 and TRBJ2-1): DVKVTQSSRYLVKRTGEKVFLECVQDMDHENMFWYRQDPGLGLRLIYFSYDVKMKEKGDIPEGYSVSREKKERFSLILESASTNQTSMYLCASSPGAGTSLNEQFFGPGTRLTVL.

This clone was found a few times. The rearrangement links TRBV19 to TRBJ2-3, with D perhaps matching TRBD2 (5 bases). Germline V gives CDR1 LNHDA, CDR2 SQIVND (reference sequence). The CDR3 is 15 residues long. V was cut by 5 bases and J by 2 bases, with 14 bases left in between. CDR3 sequence (DNA): TGTGCCAGTAGTTATGACTACGACTACACAGATACGCAGTATTTT. Its translation is CASSYDYDYTDTQYF.

The chain employs TRBV19 and TRBJ2-2; 7 nucleotides align to TRBD1. Germline CDR1 and CDR2: LNHDA and SQIVND (reference sequence). V dropped 5 bases and J dropped 3; count of bases not matched to a gene: 6. The CDR3 spans 15 residues. The DNA of the CDR3 is TGTGCCAGTAGTCCCCGACAGGGATACACCGGGGAGCTGTTTTTT. Residues: CASSPRQGYTGELFF.

The J gene is TRBJ2-7, the V gene TRBV6-2 or TRBV6-3; 9 bases line up with TRBD2. Germline trimming cut 1 base from V and 5 bases from J; bases unmatched to any gene: 9. CDR1 is MNHEY, CDR2 SVGEGT, per germline. The length of the CDR3 is 16 residues. The CDR3 bases are TGTGCCAGCAGTTACTTAAGCGGGAGGACCCCCCACGAGCAGTACTTC. Its translation: CASSYLSGRTPHEQYF.

The rearrangement uses TRBV5-1 and TRBJ2-3, with D perhaps TRBD2 (5 bases). The germline gives CDR1 SGHRS, CDR2 YFSETQ. The CDR3 is 16 amino acids. The V end was cut by 2 bases, the J end by 0 bases, with 13 bases between. Here the CDR3 reads CASSLNGLISTDTQYF. In nucleotides, the CDR3 is TGCGCCAGCAGCTTAAACGGACTGATTAGCACAGATACGCAGTATTTT. The full variable domain, rest sourced from reference TRBV5-1 and TRBJ2-3, is KAGVTQTPRYLIKTRGQQVTLSCSPISGHRSVSWYQQTPGQGLQFLFEYFSETQRNKGNFPGRFSGRQFSNSRSEMNVSTLELGDSALYLCASSLNGLISTDTQYFGPGTRLTVL.

J is TRBJ2-5 and V is TRBV5-1; 11 positions agree with TRBD2. V shed 4 bases and J 2 bases; nucleotides not matched to a gene: 10. Germline-derived CDR1 and CDR2 are SGHRS and YFSETQ. CDR3 length equals 17 residues. Here the CDR3 DNA reads TGCGCCAGCAGCCTCTCCGCGACTAGCGGGGCACAAGAGACCCAGTACTTC. Encoded protein: CASSLSATSGAQETQYF.

This clone was seen only once. The gene calls are TRBV7-2 and TRBJ1-5, with 9 nucleotides matching TRBD1. The V segment lost 3 bases and the J segment 5 bases; nucleotides outside the gene matches: 5. Germline V lookup: CDR1 SGHTA, CDR2 FQGNSA. This CDR3 has 15 residues. The CDR3 nucleotides are TGTGCCAGCAGCTTTGACAGGGGGGAGGATCAGCCCCAGCATTTT. Protein product: CASSFDRGEDQPQHF.

This clone occurred many times. The chain links TRBV19 to TRBJ1-1; the D gene is possibly TRBD1 (6 bases). Trimming took off 3 bases at V and 0 bases at J, with 14 bases between the two ends. CDR3 length: 16 residues. In germline, CDR1 is LNHDA, CDR2 SQIVND (reference sequence). The CDR3 spells CASSIRTVGMNTEAFF. The CDR3 region has the DNA TGTGCCAGTAGTATTCGGACAGTCGGCATGAACACTGAAGCTTTCTTT.

The chain uses TRBV15 and TRBJ1-2; D not resolved. This CDR3 spans 14 amino acids. CDR1 and CDR2 from the germline V gene are LNHNV and YYDKDF (reference sequence). Trimming pared 3 bases from V and 1 base from J, leaving 9 bases between. This CDR3 reads CATSSITVNYGYTF. In nucleotides, the CDR3 is TGTGCCACCAGCAGCATCACAGTTAACTATGGCTACACCTTC.

V gene TRBV27 combines with J gene TRBJ2-2, with 8 bases identical to TRBD2. CDR3 length equals 16 residues. After removal of 6 bases from V and 5 bases from J, the junction contained 11 bases not matched to a gene. Germline assignment: CDR1 MNHEY and CDR2 SMNVEV (reference sequence). This chain's CDR3 is CASSFSGNSGTGELFF. The DNA of the CDR3 is TGTGCCAGCAGCTTTAGCGGGAACTCGGGTACCGGGGAGCTGTTTTTT.

The chain couples TRBV27 to TRBJ1-2, with 7 nucleotides matching TRBD1. The ends lost 7 bases at V and 4 bases at J; junction bases unmatched: 6. This CDR3 comprises 13 residues. Germline V gene sequence: CDR1 MNHEY, CDR2 SMNVEV (reference sequence). The chain's CDR3 is CASMRGDSYGYTF. The CDR3 nucleotides read TGTGCCAGCATGAGGGGGGACAGCTATGGCTACACCTTC.

The chain joins TRBV10-3 to TRBJ2-1; weak D call: TRBD1 (6 bases). The CDR3 has 13 residues. V lost 3 bases and J 5 bases, leaving 8 bases between the germline ends. Germline V gives CDR1 ENHRY, CDR2 SYGVKD. In DNA, the CDR3 is TGTGCCATCAGTGATACAGGGCACAATGAGCAGTTCTTC. Protein product: CAISDTGHNEQFF.

This clone has just one count. The V gene is TRBV6-5, the J gene TRBJ2-1; 7 bases align to TRBD2. Germline V gene lookup returns CDR1 MNHEY and CDR2 SVGAGI. V was pared by 2 bases and J by 1 base, with 2 bases of the junction left unmatched. The CDR3 covers 15 residues. DNA for the CDR3: TGTGCCAGCAGTTACCTAGCGGAATCCTACAATGAGCAGTTCTTC. Residues: CASSYLAESYNEQFF.

The chain couples TRBV11-2 to TRBJ2-5; D not certain. This CDR3 spans 12 amino acids. The ends were cut back, 5 bases at V and 4 bases at J, with 8 bases in the middle. Germline assignment: CDR1 SGHAT and CDR2 FQNNGV. CDR3 amino acids: CASSTNGETQYF. In nucleotides, the CDR3 is TGTGCCAGCAGCACGAACGGAGAGACCCAGTACTTC.

This chain links TRBV5-1 with TRBJ2-3; TRBD2 is a possible D gene (5 bases). V was pared by 0 bases and J by 6 bases, with 11 bases between. The CDR3 contains 14 residues. Germline values: CDR1 SGHRS, CDR2 YFSETQ. The CDR3 here is CASSLDGRGDTQYF. The CDR3 DNA reads as TGCGCCAGCAGCTTGGACGGGCGCGGGGATACGCAGTATTTT.

The rearrangement uses TRBV5-1 and TRBJ1-4, with a possible D match to TRBD1 (6 bases). Germline V gene lookup returns CDR1 SGHRS and CDR2 YFSETQ. CDR3 length equals 15 residues. V lost 2 bases and J 4 bases, leaving 12 bases between the germline ends. CDR3 amino acids: CASSLGVRGNEKLFF. The CDR3 DNA reads TGCGCCAGCAGCTTAGGTGTCAGGGGTAATGAAAAACTGTTTTTT.

The gene calls are TRBV6-5 and TRBJ2-2; TRBD1 matches at 8 bases. V was clipped by 10 bases and J by 8 bases; unmatched bases: 9. The CDR3 covers 13 residues. Germline V CDR1 and CDR2: MNHEY, SVGAGI. The CDR3 coding sequence is TGTGCCACCTTCGGACAGGGCTTAGGGGAGCTGTTTTTT. Amino acid sequence: CATFGQGLGELFF.